What follows are 20 T cell receptor beta chains derived from one specimen sequenced in a study of T cell repertoires in cytomegalovirus infection. Their target antigens are unknown. In TCRdb, the reads were re-called with MiXCR into one record per CDR3 protein. This table holds 900,000 to 950,000 distinct CDR3 sequences, around 31% found once. The starting material was cultured CD8+ T cells from PBMCs, obtained from culture after CMV antigen stimulation. All receptors derive from a human donor in good health (CMV status not recorded). Some clones in this sample may be carry-over from other donors' samples.

The rearrangement links TRBV5-3 to TRBJ2-7, with D possibly TRBD1 on 5 matching bases. TRBV5-3 is assigned to the ORF class and has an uncertain function. The V gene lost 8 bases and the J gene lost 5 bases, with 14 bases spanning the gap. The CDR3 contains 12 residues. CDR3 sequence reads: CASVGPANEQYF. The CDR3 DNA is TGTGCCAGCGTGGGGCCGGCGAACGAGCAGTACTTC.

This clonotype was observed a handful of times. The chain links TRBV6-1 to TRBJ2-5; D tentatively reads TRBD1 or TRBD2 (5 bases each). CDR1 is MNHNS and CDR2 is SASEGT in the germline V gene. The CDR3 covers 16 residues. The V end was cut by 0 bases, the J end by 2 bases, with 13 bases between. CDR3 residues: CASSEAWGIGQETQYF. For the CDR3, the DNA is TGTGCCAGCAGTGAAGCTTGGGGGATTGGGCAAGAGACCCAGTACTTC.

V and J are TRBV10-3 and TRBJ2-2, with a weak D call TRBD1 (6 bases). CDR3 length: 15 amino acids. V was trimmed by 7 bases and J by 2 bases, leaving 14 bases between them. The germline V gene has CDR1 ENHRY and CDR2 SYGVKD. The CDR3 nucleotides are TGTGCCATCACCAGGACAGACTCAAACACCGGGGAGCTGTTTTTT. Translating it yields CAITRTDSNTGELFF.

A remark on this clonotype: One end of the junction is discordant with germline, which a read error may explain. The genes are TRBV27 and TRBJ2-7; D perhaps matches TRBD1 (6 bases). This CDR3 has 14 residues. CDR1 MNHEY and CDR2 SMNVEV come from the germline V gene (reference sequence). CDR3 amino acids: CVSSRQEMAYEQYF. The CDR3 region has the DNA TGTGTCAGCAGCCGACAGGAGATGGCCTACGAGCAGTACTTC.

This clonotype was found a few times. J is TRBJ2-7 and V is TRBV9; the match to TRBD1 covers 7 bases. This CDR3 comprises 13 residues. CDR1 SGDLS and CDR2 YYNGEE come from the germline V gene. The trim removed 4 bases at V and 7 bases at J, leaving 8 bases unmatched. The CDR3 reads CASSSGTVGEQYV. CDR3 DNA sequence: TGTGCCAGCAGCTCCGGGACAGTCGGGGAGCAGTACGTC.

This clonotype was found a few times. The chain has TRBV15 and TRBJ1-3; D unresolved. CDR1 and CDR2 (germline): LNHNV, YYDKDF (reference sequence). This CDR3 has 13 residues. V gave up 3 bases and J gave up 3 bases, with 6 bases separating them. This CDR3 is CATSSGDGNTIYF. The CDR3 DNA follows: TGTGCCACCAGCAGTGGTGATGGAAACACCATATATTTT.

This clonotype was seen only a few times. V is TRBV4-3 and J is TRBJ1-1; no clear D. From germline, CDR1 is LGHNA and CDR2 YSLEER. This CDR3 is 13 amino acids long. V lost 1 base and J lost 5, with 8 bases in between. CDR3 sequence: CASSQAWGTEAFF. The CDR3 DNA follows: TGCGCCAGCAGCCAAGCTTGGGGAACTGAAGCTTTCTTT.

Many counts were recorded for this clonotype. The V and J genes are TRBV27 and TRBJ2-7; 8 nucleotides match TRBD1. The trim removed 5 bases at V and 2 bases at J, leaving 2 bases unmatched. The CDR3 has 13 residues. Germline V gives CDR1 MNHEY, CDR2 SMNVEV (reference sequence). CDR3 amino acids: CASSGQGTYEQYF. The CDR3 DNA reads as TGTGCCAGCAGTGGACAGGGTACCTACGAGCAGTACTTC.

This chain uses TRBV10-3 with TRBJ2-5; perhaps D is TRBD1 or TRBD2 (6 bases each). Per the germline V gene, CDR1 is ENHRY and CDR2 is SYGVKD. The CDR3 runs 14 residues. Trimming took 6 bases from V and 1 from J, leaving 12 bases between them. The CDR3 here is CAIRPPGAQETQYF. The CDR3 DNA is TGTGCCATCAGGCCCCCGGGGGCCCAAGAGACCCAGTACTTC.

This clonotype was seen a few times. The chain has TRBV9 and TRBJ2-1; 9 bases are a match to TRBD2. J was trimmed by 5 bases and V by 0 bases; bases with no gene match: 3. The V gene's germline CDR1 is SGDLS and CDR2 YYNGEE. The CDR3 has 15 residues. The CDR3 DNA is TGTGCCAGCAGCGTAGTTAGCGGGAGAAACAATGAGCAGTTCTTC. Translating gives CASSVVSGRNNEQFF. Supplemented by reference TRBV9 and TRBJ2-1, the full variable domain reads DSGVTQTPKHLITATGQRVTLRCSPRSGDLSVYWYQQSLDQGLQFLIQYYNGEERAKGNILERFSAQQFPDLHSELNLSSLELGDSALYFCASSVVSGRNNEQFFGPGTRLTVL.

This clonotype occurred a few times. The rearrangement uses TRBV12-3 or TRBV12-4 and TRBJ2-1; D remains unclear. V was cut by 4 bases and J by 3 bases, with 13 bases left in between. The CDR3 is made up of 15 amino acids. The CDR3 sequence is CASSYLVGFYNEQFF. The CDR3 DNA is TGTGCCAGCAGTTATTTGGTAGGTTTCTACAATGAGCAGTTCTTC.

CDR3 sequence reads: CASSLVAGYHNEQFF. The CDR3 coding sequence is TGTGCCAGCAGCTTGGTTGCAGGTTACCACAATGAGCAGTTCTTC. The V gene is TRBV5-4, the J gene TRBJ2-1; D gene ambiguous. Trimming took off 0 bases at V and 5 bases at J, with 12 bases between the two ends. The CDR3 contains 15 residues. CDR1 and CDR2 from the germline V gene are SGHNT and YYREEE (reference sequence).

This clonotype was observed a few times. This chain's CDR3 is CASSPIAGSADTQYF. CDR3 DNA: TGTGCCAGCAGCCCCATCGCAGGGAGCGCAGATACGCAGTATTTT. The chain has TRBV11-2 and TRBJ2-3, with D perhaps assigned TRBD1 or TRBD2 (5 bases each). V lost 5 bases and J 4 bases, leaving 16 bases between the germline ends. Germline V gene data show CDR1 as SGHAT and CDR2 as FQNNGV. The CDR3 has 15 residues.

The chain employs TRBV12-3 or TRBV12-4 and TRBJ2-7; 8 bases match TRBD1. The V segment lost 3 bases and the J segment 7 bases; nucleotides outside the gene matches: 8. The CDR3 covers 14 residues. This CDR3 reads CASSFVDRDGEQYF. The CDR3 nucleotides are TGTGCCAGCAGTTTCGTGGACAGGGATGGGGAGCAGTACTTC.

A few counts support this clonotype. This chain links TRBV12-5 with TRBJ1-1; D call uncertain. This CDR3 is built from 13 residues. V gave up 7 bases and J gave up 0 bases, with 9 bases separating them. CDR1 and CDR2 from the germline V gene are LGHNT and FRNRAP. In DNA form, the CDR3 reads TGTGCTAGTGACACAACTATGAACACTGAAGCTTTCTTT. Protein product: CASDTTMNTEAFF.

The chain recombines TRBV6-6 with TRBJ2-3, with TRBD1 identical over 7 bases. The trim removed 5 bases at V and 6 bases at J, leaving 8 bases unmatched. The V gene's germline CDR1 is MNHNY and CDR2 SVGAGI (reference sequence). The CDR3 is made up of 14 amino acids. The DNA of the CDR3 is TGTGCCAGCAGTACAAAGGGGGCGGTTGATACGCAGTATTTT. Protein sequence: CASSTKGAVDTQYF.

The J gene is TRBJ1-6, the V gene TRBV12-3 or TRBV12-4; 7 bases map to TRBD1. V shed 3 bases and J 7 bases; nucleotides not matched to a gene: 6. CDR3 size: 15 residues. The CDR3 spells CASSFEGAHNSPLHF. DNA for the CDR3: TGTGCCAGCAGTTTTGAGGGGGCGCACAATTCACCCCTCCACTTT.

The chain carries TRBV7-6 and TRBJ2-7; D unclear. The V and J ends lost 0 bases and 6 bases respectively, with 6 bases between them. The CDR3 extends over 12 amino acids. CDR1 SGHVS and CDR2 FNYEAQ come from the germline V gene. The CDR3 sequence is CASSLAGPEQYF. In DNA, the CDR3 is TGTGCCAGCAGCTTAGCTGGTCCCGAGCAGTACTTC.

J is TRBJ2-5 and V is TRBV7-2, with unresolved D. V dropped 3 bases and J dropped 3 bases, with 8 bases sitting between them. Germline V CDR1 and CDR2: SGHTA, FQGNSA. The CDR3 runs to 13 residues. CDR3 sequence reads: CASSFEWEETQYF. The CDR3 coding sequence is TGTGCCAGCAGCTTCGAGTGGGAAGAGACCCAGTACTTC.

This clonotype was found a few times. This chain joins TRBV27 and TRBJ2-7, with 11 bases identical to TRBD2. The V and J ends lost 6 bases and 3 bases, in that order; junction bases with no gene match: 7. This CDR3 has 15 residues. Germline-derived CDR1 and CDR2 are MNHEY and SMNVEV (reference sequence). The CDR3 coding sequence is TGTGCCAGCAGGGGTAGCGGGGGGGCACACTACGAGCAGTACTTC. Encoded protein: CASRGSGGAHYEQYF.